These 15 T cell receptor beta chains originate from one sample sequenced in a study of T cells in Graves' hyperthyroidism and ophthalmopathy. RNA transcripts yielded amplified TCR beta CDR3 regions. The HTBI primer set drove a first-round RT-PCR of the TCR CDR3. One entry per CDR3 protein, called by TCRdb with MiXCR from the multiplex PCR reads. Of about 700,000 distinct CDR3 sequences listed, approximately 14% are singletons. The specimen was blood. All receptors derive from a woman younger than 30 with Graves' hyperthyroidism.

This chain links TRBV6-4 with TRBJ2-7; 8 nucleotides line up with TRBD1. Germline V gives CDR1 MRHNA, CDR2 SNTAGT. The CDR3 loop spans 13 amino acids. V dropped 1 base and J dropped 6; count of bases not matched to a gene: 2. The CDR3 reads CASSDLTGGEQYF. Written as DNA, the CDR3 is TGTGCCAGCAGTGACTTAACAGGGGGCGAGCAGTACTTC.

This clonotype was detected ten times or more. CDR3 in amino acids: CAWSANSSPYNEQFF. Written as DNA, the CDR3 is TGTGCCTGGAGTGCTAACAGCTCCCCCTACAATGAGCAGTTCTTC. V is TRBV30 and J is TRBJ2-1; no definite D call. CDR3 length: 15 amino acids. Trimming shortened V by 1 base and J by 2 bases, and 12 bases separated the two germline ends. CDR1 and CDR2 (germline): GTSNPN, SVGIG (reference sequence). The complete variable domain, with remaining parts taken from reference TRBV30 and TRBJ2-1, reads SQTIHQWPATLVQPVGSPLSLECTVEGTSNPNLYWYRQAAGRGLQLLFYSVGIGQISSEVPQNLSASRPQDRQFILSSKKLLLSDSGFYLCAWSANSSPYNEQFFGPGTRLTVL.

The rearrangement joins TRBV20-1 to TRBJ2-3, with 10 bases lining up with TRBD2. CDR3 length: 16 residues. V lost 0 bases and J lost 3; bases outside the gene matches: 6. Germline V gene lookup returns CDR1 DFQATT and CDR2 SNEGSKA (reference sequence). CDR3 sequence: CSARDPASGSTDTQYF. The CDR3 coding sequence is TGCAGTGCTAGAGACCCCGCTAGCGGGAGTACAGATACGCAGTATTTT.

In this sample, this clonotype turned up many times. The genes are TRBV7-2 and TRBJ1-1; D call uncertain. Trimming pared 1 base from V and 5 bases from J, leaving 8 bases between. The CDR3 totals 13 residues. Germline V gene lookup returns CDR1 SGHTA and CDR2 FQGNSA. CDR3 nucleotides: TGTGCCAGCAGCTTAGGGCAGATGACTGAAGCTTTCTTT. This translates into CASSLGQMTEAFF.

This clonotype was detected many times. The chain links TRBV7-9 to TRBJ2-7, with TRBD1 as a possible D gene (6 bases). V lost 3 bases to trimming and J lost 6 bases, with 12 bases between them. This CDR3 comprises 13 residues. From germline, CDR1 is SEHNR and CDR2 FQNEAQ (reference sequence). The CDR3, as DNA: TGTGCCAGCAGCTTCGGGACAATCGCCGAGCAGTACTTC. It specifies CASSFGTIAEQYF.

This clonotype was counted at least ten times. The V and J genes are TRBV2 and TRBJ1-6; D is uncertain. V was pared by 7 bases and J by 6 bases, with 13 bases between. Germline V CDR1 and CDR2: SNHLY, FYNNEI. CDR3 length: 14 residues. Written as DNA, the CDR3 is TGTGCCAGCACACAGAGGTACCTTAATTCACCCCTCCACTTT. Amino acid sequence: CASTQRYLNSPLHF. The whole variable domain, remainder taken from reference TRBV2 and TRBJ1-6, is EPEVTQTPSHQVTQMGQEVILRCVPISNHLYFYWYRQILGQKVEFLVSFYNNEISEKSEIFDDQFSVERPDGSNFTLKIRSTKLEDSAMYFCASTQRYLNSPLHFGNGTRLTVT.

The rearrangement joins TRBV18 to TRBJ1-2; maybe TRBD1 (5 bases). V lost 4 bases to trimming and J lost 6 bases, with 18 bases between them. CDR3 length: 15 residues. Germline loops: CDR1 KGHSH, CDR2 LQKENI. The CDR3 DNA reads TGTGCCAGCTCACGTCTGGGGGACCCGGGAGATGGCTACACCTTC. Amino acids: CASSRLGDPGDGYTF.

The count of this clonotype is one. The V gene is TRBV7-3, the J gene TRBJ1-1, with 7 bases matching TRBD1. The V gene end was trimmed by 5 bases and the J gene end by 2 bases; junction bases not matched to a gene: 8. Germline V CDR1 and CDR2: SGHTA, FQGTGA. The CDR3 sequence is 15 residues long. The CDR3 loop is CASSPVQGINTEAFF. In DNA, the CDR3 is TGTGCCAGCAGCCCGGTACAGGGGATCAACACTGAAGCTTTCTTT.

This clonotype showed up many times. The rearrangement joins TRBV30 to TRBJ2-1; 8 nucleotides line up with TRBD2. The CDR3 contains 15 residues. Germline CDR1 GTSNPN, CDR2 SVGIG (reference sequence). With V trimmed by 0 bases and J by 5 bases, 6 bases remained unmatched. CDR3 in amino acids: CAWSVRGLAHNEQFF. In nucleotides, the CDR3 is TGTGCCTGGAGTGTACGTGGACTAGCCCACAATGAGCAGTTCTTC.

This clonotype occurred many times. The chain has TRBV29-1 and TRBJ1-1; D is uncertain. This CDR3 spans 12 amino acids. CDR1 is SQVTM and CDR2 is ANQGSEA in the germline V gene. V shed 6 bases and J shed 8 bases, with 16 bases lying between them. CDR3 coding DNA: TGCAGCGTCGCCATGCAAGGCCCCGAAGCTTTCTTT. Translation: CSVAMQGPEAFF.

This clonotype was recorded a few times. V gene TRBV2 combines with J gene TRBJ2-2, with D hard to call. The CDR3 loop spans 14 amino acids. Looked up from germline, CDR1 is SNHLY and CDR2 is FYNNEI. The V end was cut by 5 bases, the J end by 6 bases, with 13 bases between. This CDR3 reads CASSSDVGAGELFF. As DNA, the CDR3 is TGTGCCAGCAGTTCGGACGTGGGCGCCGGGGAGCTGTTTTTT.

The V call is TRBV6-5, the J call TRBJ2-4; TRBD1 might be the D (5 bases). V was shortened by 2 bases and J by 10 bases, with 18 bases between the two germline ends. The CDR3 runs to 15 residues. CDR1 MNHEY and CDR2 SVGAGI come from the germline V gene. CDR3 nucleotides: TGTGCCAGCAGTTACGAGGTGGCAGGGATTAATATTCAGTACTTC. It is translated as CASSYEVAGINIQYF.

This clonotype was picked up a small number of times. No conserved phenylalanine or tryptophan is present at the end of the CDR3, so a read error is the likely explanation. The gene calls are TRBV2 and TRBJ2-7, with no clear D. Germline V gene sequence: CDR1 SNHLY, CDR2 FYNNEI. The length of the CDR3 is 14 residues. The V gene lost 6 bases and the J gene lost 2 bases, with 14 bases spanning the gap. CDR3 DNA sequence: TGTGCCAGCAGACCCTCCTCTCGAGCCTACGAGCAGTACCTC. It encodes CASRPSSRAYEQYL.

This clonotype was seen at least ten times. The rearrangement uses TRBV28 and TRBJ2-7; no definite D call. CDR3 size: 13 residues. V was clipped by 6 bases and J by 1 base, with 10 bases between them. Germline CDR1 is MDHEN and CDR2 is SYDVKM. The CDR3 spells CASRTMGSYEQYF. Here the CDR3 DNA reads TGTGCCAGCAGAACCATGGGGTCCTACGAGCAGTACTTC. Complete variable domain (other parts from reference TRBV28 and TRBJ2-7): DVKVTQSSRYLVKRTGEKVFLECVQDMDHENMFWYRQDPGLGLRLIYFSYDVKMKEKGDIPEGYSVSREKKERFSLILESASTNQTSMYLCASRTMGSYEQYFGPGTRLTVT.

In this sample, this clonotype turned up many times. The rearrangement joins TRBV6-1 to TRBJ2-7; 7 bases fit TRBD1. CDR3 length: 15 amino acids. V trimming: 1 base; J trimming: 2 bases; junction bases outside the gene matches: 5. Germline CDR1 reads MNHNS; CDR2 reads SASEGT. CDR3 coding DNA: TGTGCCAGCAGTGAAGACAGGGGTGGGCCCTACGAGCAGTACTTC. This translates into CASSEDRGGPYEQYF.